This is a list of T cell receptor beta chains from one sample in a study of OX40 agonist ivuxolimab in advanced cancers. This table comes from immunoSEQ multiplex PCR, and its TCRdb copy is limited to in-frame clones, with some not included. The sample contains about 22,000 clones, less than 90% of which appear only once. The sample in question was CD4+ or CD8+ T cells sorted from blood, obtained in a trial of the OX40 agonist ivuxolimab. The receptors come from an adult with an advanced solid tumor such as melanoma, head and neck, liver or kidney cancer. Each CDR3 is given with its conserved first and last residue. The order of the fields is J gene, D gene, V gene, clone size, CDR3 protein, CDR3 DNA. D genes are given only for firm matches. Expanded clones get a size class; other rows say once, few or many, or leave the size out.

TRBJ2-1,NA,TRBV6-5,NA,CASNPGALGEQFF,TGTGCCAGCAACCCGGGGGCGTTGGGTGAGCAGTTCTTC
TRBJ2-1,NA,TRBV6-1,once,CASSVQREVNNEQFF,TGTGCCAGCAGCGTCCAGAGGGAGGTAAACAATGAGCAGTTCTTC
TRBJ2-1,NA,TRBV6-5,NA,CASSPGDGSYNEQFF,TGTGCCAGCAGTCCGGGGGACGGCTCCTACAATGAGCAGTTCTTC
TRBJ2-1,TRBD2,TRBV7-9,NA,CASRGFGGRNSYNEQFF,TGTGCCAGCAGGGGGTTTGGCGGGAGGAACTCCTACAATGAGCAGTTCTTC
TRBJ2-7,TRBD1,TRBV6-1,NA,CASRTGTGGYEQYF,TGTGCCAGCAGAACCGGGACAGGGGGGTACGAGCAGTACTTC
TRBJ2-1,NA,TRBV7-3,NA,CASSFPGTHNEQFF,TGTGCCAGCAGCTTCCCCGGGACCCACAATGAGCAGTTCTTC
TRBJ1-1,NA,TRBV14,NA,CASSQDLNVQGVNTEAFF,TGTGCCAGCAGCCAAGATCTCAACGTACAAGGGGTGAACACTGAAGCTTTCTTT
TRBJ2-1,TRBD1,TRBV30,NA,CAWSGETGGGFFYNEQFF,TGTGCCTGGAGTGGGGAGACAGGGGGCGGTTTCTTCTACAATGAGCAGTTCTTC
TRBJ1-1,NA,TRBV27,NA,CASSRLGADGYTEAFF,TGTGCCAGCAGTCGCCTCGGGGCGGATGGGTACACTGAAGCTTTCTTT
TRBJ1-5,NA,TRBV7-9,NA,CASSLAGAGTPDQPQHF,TGTGCCAGCAGCTTAGCGGGAGCAGGGACACCGGATCAGCCCCAGCATTTT
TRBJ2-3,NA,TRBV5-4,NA,CASSTVGGSLKGGTDTQYF,TGTGCCAGCAGCACTGTAGGGGGTAGCCTGAAGGGGGGCACAGATACGCAGTATTTT
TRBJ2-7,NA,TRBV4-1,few,CASSQDQAGIYEQYF,TGCGCCAGCAGCCAAGATCAGGCTGGGATCTACGAGCAGTACTTC
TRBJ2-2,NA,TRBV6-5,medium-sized,CASSYSAGAATGELFF,TGTGCCAGCAGTTACTCAGCAGGGGCGGCCACCGGGGAGCTGTTTTTT
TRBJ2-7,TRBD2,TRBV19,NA,CASSTGLAETYEQYF,TGTGCCAGTAGTACGGGACTAGCGGAAACCTACGAGCAGTACTTC
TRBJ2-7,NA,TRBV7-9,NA,CASSPDFLAADSYEQYF,TGTGCCAGCAGCCCCGACTTTTTAGCGGCCGACTCCTACGAGCAGTACTTC
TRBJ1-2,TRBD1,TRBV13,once,CASSLGDRGEYGYTF,TGTGCCAGCAGCTTAGGCGACAGGGGGGAATATGGCTACACCTTC
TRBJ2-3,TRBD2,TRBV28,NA,CASSRSAGADTQYF,TGTGCCAGCAGTAGGTCCGCGGGAGCAGATACGCAGTATTTT
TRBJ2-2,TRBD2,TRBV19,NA,CASSIDPAAGAYGELFF,TGTGCCAGTAGTATAGACCCGGCAGCGGGAGCTTACGGGGAGCTGTTTTTT
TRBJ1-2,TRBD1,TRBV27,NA,CASSPGQGFGGYTF,TGTGCCAGCAGTCCGGGACAGGGGTTCGGTGGCTACACCTTC
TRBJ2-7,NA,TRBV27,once,CASSLSPGLSYEQYF,TGTGCCAGCAGTTTATCGCCGGGCCTCTCCTACGAGCAGTACTTC
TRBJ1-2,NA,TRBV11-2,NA,CASSEGEGYGYTF,TGTGCCAGCAGTGAAGGGGAGGGCTATGGCTACACCTTC
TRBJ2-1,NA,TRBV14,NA,CASSQVRGSYNEQFF,TGTGCCAGCAGCCAAGTCAGGGGCTCCTACAATGAGCAGTTCTTC
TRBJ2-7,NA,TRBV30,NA,CAWSAGREAIHEQYF,TGTGCCTGGAGTGCCGGACGGGAAGCAATCCACGAGCAGTACTTC